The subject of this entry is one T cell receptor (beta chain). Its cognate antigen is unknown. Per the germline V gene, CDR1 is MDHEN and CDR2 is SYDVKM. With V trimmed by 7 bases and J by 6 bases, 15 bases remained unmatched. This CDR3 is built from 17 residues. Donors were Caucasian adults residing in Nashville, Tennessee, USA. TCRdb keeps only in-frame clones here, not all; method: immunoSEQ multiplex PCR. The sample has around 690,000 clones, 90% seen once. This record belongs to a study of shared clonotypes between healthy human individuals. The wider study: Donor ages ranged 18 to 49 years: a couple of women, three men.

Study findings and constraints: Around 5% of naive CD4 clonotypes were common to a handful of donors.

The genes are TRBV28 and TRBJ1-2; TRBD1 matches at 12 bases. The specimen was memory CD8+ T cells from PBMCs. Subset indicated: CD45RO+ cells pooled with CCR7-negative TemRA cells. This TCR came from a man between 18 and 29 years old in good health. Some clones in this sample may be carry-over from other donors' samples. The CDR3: CASTKLTGTGGAHGYTF. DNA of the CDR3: TGTGCCAGCACGAAGCTAACAGGGACAGGGGGCGCTCATGGCTACACCTTC.